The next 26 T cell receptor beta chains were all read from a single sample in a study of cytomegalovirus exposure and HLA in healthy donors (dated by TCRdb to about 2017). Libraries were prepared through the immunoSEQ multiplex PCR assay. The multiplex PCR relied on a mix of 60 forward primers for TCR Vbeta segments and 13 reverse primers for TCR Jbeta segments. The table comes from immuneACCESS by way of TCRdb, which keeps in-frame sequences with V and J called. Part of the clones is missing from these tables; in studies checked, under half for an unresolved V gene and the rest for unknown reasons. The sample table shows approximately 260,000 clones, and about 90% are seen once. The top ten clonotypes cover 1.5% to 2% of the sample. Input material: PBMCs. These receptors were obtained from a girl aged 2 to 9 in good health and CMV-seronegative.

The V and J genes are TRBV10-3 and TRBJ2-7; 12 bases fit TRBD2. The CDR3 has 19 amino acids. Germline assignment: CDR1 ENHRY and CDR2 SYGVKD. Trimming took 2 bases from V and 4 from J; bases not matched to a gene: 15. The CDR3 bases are TGTGCCATCAGTGAGATTGGCAATTTCCCCACTAGCGGGAGGTACGAGCAGTACTTC. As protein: CAISEIGNFPTSGRYEQYF.

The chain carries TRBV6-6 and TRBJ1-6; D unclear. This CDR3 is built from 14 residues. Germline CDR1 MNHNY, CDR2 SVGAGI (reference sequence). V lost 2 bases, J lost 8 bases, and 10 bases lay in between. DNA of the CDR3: TGTGCCAGCAGTTACGGGCCACCGCATTCACCCCTCCACTTT. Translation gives CASSYGPPHSPLHF.

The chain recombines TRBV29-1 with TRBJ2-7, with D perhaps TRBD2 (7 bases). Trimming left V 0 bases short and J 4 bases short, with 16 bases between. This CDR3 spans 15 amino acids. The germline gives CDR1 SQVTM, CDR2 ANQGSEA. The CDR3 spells CSVEDRGANPYEQYF. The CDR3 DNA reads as TGCAGCGTTGAAGATCGGGGGGCGAATCCTTACGAGCAGTACTTC.

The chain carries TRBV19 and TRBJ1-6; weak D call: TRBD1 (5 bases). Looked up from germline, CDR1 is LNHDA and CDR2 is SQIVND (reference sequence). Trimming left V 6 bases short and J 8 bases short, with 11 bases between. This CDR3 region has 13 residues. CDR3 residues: CASSQGGDSPLHF. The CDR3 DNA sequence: TGTGCCAGTAGCCAGGGAGGGGATTCACCCCTCCACTTT.

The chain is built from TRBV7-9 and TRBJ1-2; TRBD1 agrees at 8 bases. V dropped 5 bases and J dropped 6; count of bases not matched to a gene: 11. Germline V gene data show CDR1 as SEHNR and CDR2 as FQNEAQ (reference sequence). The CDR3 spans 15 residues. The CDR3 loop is CASSPSTGVGDGYTF. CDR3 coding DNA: TGTGCCAGCAGCCCCTCGACAGGGGTGGGGGATGGCTACACCTTC. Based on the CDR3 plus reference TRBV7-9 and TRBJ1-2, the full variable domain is DTGVSQNPRHKITKRGQNVTFRCDPISEHNRLYWYRQTLGQGPEFLTYFQNEAQLEKSRLLSDRFSAERPKGSFSTLEIQRTEQGDSAMYLCASSPSTGVGDGYTFGSGTRLTVV.

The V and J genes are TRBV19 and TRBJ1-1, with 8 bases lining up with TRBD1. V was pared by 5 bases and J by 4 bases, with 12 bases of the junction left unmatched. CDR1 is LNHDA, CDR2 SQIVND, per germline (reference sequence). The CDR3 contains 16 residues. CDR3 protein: CASSARPGGAVTEAFF. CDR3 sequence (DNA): TGTGCCAGTAGTGCGCGTCCAGGGGGCGCGGTCACTGAAGCTTTCTTT. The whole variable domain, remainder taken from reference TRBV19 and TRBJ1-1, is DGGITQSPKYLFRKEGQNVTLSCEQNLNHDAMYWYRQDPGQGLRLIYYSQIVNDFQKGDIAEGYSVSREKKESFPLTVTSAQKNPTAFYLCASSARPGGAVTEAFFGQGTRLTVV.

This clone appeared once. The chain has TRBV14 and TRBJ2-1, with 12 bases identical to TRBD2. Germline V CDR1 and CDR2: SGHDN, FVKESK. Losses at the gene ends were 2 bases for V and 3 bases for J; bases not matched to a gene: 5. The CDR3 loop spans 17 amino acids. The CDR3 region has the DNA TGTGCCAGCAGCCAACAACCGGGACTAGCGGGCTACAATGAGCAGTTCTTC. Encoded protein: CASSQQPGLAGYNEQFF.

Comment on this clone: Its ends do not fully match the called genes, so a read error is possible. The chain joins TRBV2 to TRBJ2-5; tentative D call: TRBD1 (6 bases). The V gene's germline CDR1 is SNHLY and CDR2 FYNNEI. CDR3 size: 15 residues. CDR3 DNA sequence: TGTGCCAGCAGTACGGACAGCCGGTATGCCAACATGTTGAACTTC. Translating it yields CASSTDSRYANMLNF.

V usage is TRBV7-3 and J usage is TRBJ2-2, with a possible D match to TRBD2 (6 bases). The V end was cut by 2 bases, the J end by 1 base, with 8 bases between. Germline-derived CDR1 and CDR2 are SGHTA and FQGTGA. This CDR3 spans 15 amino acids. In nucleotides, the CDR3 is TGTGCCAGCAGCTTAGCGGGACTGAACACCGGGGAGCTGTTTTTT. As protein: CASSLAGLNTGELFF. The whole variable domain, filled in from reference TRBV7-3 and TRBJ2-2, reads GAGVSQTPSNKVTEKGKYVELRCDPISGHTALYWYRQSLGQGPEFLIYFQGTGAADDSGLPNDRFFAVRPEGSVSTLKIQRTERGDSAVYLCASSLAGLNTGELFFGEGSRLTVL.

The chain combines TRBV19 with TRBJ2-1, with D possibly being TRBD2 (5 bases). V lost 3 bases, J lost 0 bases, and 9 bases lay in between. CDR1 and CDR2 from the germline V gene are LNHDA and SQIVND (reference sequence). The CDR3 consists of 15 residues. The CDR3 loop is CASSIDRDSYNEQFF. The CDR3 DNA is TGTGCCAGTAGTATTGACCGGGACTCCTACAATGAGCAGTTCTTC. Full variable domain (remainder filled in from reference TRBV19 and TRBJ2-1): DGGITQSPKYLFRKEGQNVTLSCEQNLNHDAMYWYRQDPGQGLRLIYYSQIVNDFQKGDIAEGYSVSREKKESFPLTVTSAQKNPTAFYLCASSIDRDSYNEQFFGPGTRLTVL.

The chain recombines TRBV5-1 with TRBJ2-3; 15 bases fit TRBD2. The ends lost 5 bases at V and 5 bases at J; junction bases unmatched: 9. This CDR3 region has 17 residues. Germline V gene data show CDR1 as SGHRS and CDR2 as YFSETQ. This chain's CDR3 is CASSPGTSGRIGDTQYF. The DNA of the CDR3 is TGCGCCAGCAGTCCCGGGACTAGCGGGAGGATCGGAGATACGCAGTATTTT.

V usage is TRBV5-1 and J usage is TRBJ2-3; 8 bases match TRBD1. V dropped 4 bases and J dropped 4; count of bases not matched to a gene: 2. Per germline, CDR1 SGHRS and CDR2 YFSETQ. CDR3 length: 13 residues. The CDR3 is CASSDRGPDTQYF. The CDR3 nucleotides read TGCGCCAGCAGCGACAGGGGTCCAGATACGCAGTATTTT.

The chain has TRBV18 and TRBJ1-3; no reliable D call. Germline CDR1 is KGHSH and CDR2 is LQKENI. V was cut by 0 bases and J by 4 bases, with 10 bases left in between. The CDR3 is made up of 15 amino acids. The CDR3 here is CASSPPVSEGNTIYF. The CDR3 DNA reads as TGTGCCAGCTCACCACCCGTCTCTGAGGGAAACACCATATATTTT. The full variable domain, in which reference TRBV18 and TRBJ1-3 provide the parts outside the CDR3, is NAGVMQNPRHLVRRRGQEARLRCSPMKGHSHVYWYRQLPEEGLKFMVYLQKENIIDESGMPKERFSAEFPKEGPSILRIQQVVRGDSAAYFCASSPPVSEGNTIYFGEGSWLTVV.

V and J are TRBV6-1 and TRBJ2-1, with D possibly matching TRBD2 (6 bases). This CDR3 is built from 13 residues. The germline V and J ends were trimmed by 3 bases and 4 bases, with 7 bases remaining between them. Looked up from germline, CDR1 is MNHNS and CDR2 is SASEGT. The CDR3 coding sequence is TGTGCCAGCAGTGACGGACTATACAATGAGCAGTTCTTC. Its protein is CASSDGLYNEQFF.

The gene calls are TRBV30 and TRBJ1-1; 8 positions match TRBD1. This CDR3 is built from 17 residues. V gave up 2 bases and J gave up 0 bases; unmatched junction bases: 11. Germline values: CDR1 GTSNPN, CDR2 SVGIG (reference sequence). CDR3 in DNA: TGTGCCTGGAGTAGTGTTTGGGACAGGCCCATGAACACTGAAGCTTTCTTT. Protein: CAWSSVWDRPMNTEAFF.

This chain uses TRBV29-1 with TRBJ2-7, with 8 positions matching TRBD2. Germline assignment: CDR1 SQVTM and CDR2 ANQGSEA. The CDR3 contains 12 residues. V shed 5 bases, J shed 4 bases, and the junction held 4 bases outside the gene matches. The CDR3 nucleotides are TGCAGCGTTAACAGCGGGAGTTACGAGCAGTACTTC. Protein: CSVNSGSYEQYF.

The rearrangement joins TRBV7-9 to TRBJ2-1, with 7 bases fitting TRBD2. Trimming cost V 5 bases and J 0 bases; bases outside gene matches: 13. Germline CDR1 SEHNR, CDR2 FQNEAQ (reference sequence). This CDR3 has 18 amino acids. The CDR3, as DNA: TGTGCCAGCAGCCCCGCAAGTTCAGCGGGATACTCCTACAATGAGCAGTTCTTC. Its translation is CASSPASSAGYSYNEQFF. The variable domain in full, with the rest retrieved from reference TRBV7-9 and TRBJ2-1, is DTGVSQNPRHKITKRGQNVTFRCDPISEHNRLYWYRQTLGQGPEFLTYFQNEAQLEKSRLLSDRFSAERPKGSFSTLEIQRTEQGDSAMYLCASSPASSAGYSYNEQFFGPGTRLTVL.

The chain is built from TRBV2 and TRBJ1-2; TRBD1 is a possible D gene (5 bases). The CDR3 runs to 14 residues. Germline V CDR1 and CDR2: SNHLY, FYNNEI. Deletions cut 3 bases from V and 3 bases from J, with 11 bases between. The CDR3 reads CASSDQGGHYGYTF. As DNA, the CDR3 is TGTGCCAGCAGTGACCAGGGCGGACACTATGGCTACACCTTC.

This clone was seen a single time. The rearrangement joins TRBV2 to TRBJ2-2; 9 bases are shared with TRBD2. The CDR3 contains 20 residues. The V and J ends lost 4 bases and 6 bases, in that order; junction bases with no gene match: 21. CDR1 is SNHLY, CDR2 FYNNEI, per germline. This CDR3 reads CASSVPRRLDTLAGPGELFF. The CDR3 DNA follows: TGTGCCAGCAGTGTTCCTCGGAGGCTCGATACACTAGCGGGCCCCGGGGAGCTGTTTTTT. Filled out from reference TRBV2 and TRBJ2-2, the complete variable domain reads EPEVTQTPSHQVTQMGQEVILRCVPISNHLYFYWYRQILGQKVEFLVSFYNNEISEKSEIFDDQFSVERPDGSNFTLKIRSTKLEDSAMYFCASSVPRRLDTLAGPGELFFGEGSRLTVL.

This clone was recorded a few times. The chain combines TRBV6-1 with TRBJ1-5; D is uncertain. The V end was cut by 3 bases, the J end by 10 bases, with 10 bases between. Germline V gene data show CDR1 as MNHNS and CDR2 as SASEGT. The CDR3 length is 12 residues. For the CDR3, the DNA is TGTGCCAGCAGTGAGGGCCGGGGACCCCAGCATTTT. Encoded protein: CASSEGRGPQHF.

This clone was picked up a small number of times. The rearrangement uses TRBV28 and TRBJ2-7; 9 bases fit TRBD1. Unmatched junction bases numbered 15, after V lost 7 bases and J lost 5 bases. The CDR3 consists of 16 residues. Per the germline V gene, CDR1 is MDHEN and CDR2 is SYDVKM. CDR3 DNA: TGTGCCAGCACTCCGGTTGTGGGACAGGGTAGAAACGAGCAGTACTTC. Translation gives CASTPVVGQGRNEQYF.

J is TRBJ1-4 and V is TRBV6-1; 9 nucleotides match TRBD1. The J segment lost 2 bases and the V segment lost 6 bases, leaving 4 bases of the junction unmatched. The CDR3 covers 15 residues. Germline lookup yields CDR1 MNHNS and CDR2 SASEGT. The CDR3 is CASREQGATNEKLFF. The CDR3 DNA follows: TGTGCCAGCAGGGAACAGGGGGCGACTAATGAAAAACTGTTTTTT.

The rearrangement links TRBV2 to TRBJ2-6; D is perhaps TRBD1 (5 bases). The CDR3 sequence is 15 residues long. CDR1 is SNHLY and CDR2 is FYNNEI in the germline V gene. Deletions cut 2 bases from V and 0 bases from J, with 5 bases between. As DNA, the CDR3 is TGTGCCAGCAGTGAAAGGGGCTCTGGGGCCAACGTCCTGACTTTC. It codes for CASSERGSGANVLTF.

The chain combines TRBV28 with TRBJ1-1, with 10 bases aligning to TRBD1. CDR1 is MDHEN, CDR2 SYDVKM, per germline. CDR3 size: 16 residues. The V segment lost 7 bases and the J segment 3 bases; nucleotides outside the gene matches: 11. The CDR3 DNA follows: TGTGCCAGCATCTCGCGCGGGGGACAGGGGTACACTGAAGCTTTCTTT. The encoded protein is CASISRGGQGYTEAFF.

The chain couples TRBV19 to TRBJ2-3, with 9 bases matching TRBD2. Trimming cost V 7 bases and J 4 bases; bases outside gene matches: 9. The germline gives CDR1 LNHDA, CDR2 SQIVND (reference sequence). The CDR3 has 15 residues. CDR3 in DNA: TGTGCCAGTACCCCATTAGCGGGAGTCTCAGATACGCAGTATTTT. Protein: CASTPLAGVSDTQYF.

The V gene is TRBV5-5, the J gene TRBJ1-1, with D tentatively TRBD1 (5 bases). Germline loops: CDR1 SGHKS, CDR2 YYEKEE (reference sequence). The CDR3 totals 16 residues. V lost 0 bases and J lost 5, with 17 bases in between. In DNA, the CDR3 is TGTGCCAGCAGCTTGGCCCAGGGTGTTAGTTGGACTGAAGCTTTCTTT. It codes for CASSLAQGVSWTEAFF.